What follows are 20 T cell receptor beta chains derived from one specimen sequenced in a study of CD8 T cells in ankylosing spondylitis. One entry per CDR3 protein results from TCRdb running MiXCR on the 5' RACE reads. This table has around 300,000 distinct CDR3 sequences, roughly 14% appearing once. The specimen sequenced was blood, either unsorted or a sorted T cell fraction (not recorded which). These receptor sequences come from a male donor with ankylosing spondylitis or in good health (not recorded which).

V and J are TRBV12-3 or TRBV12-4 and TRBJ1-2, with 12 bases matching TRBD1. The CDR3 totals 16 residues. The V segment lost 3 bases and the J segment 3 bases; nucleotides outside the gene matches: 5. The CDR3 DNA follows: TGTGCCAGCAGTTTGGGGACAGGGGGCTTAGACTATGGCTACACCTTC. This translates into CASSLGTGGLDYGYTF.

This clonotype was picked up a small number of times. The V and J genes are TRBV29-1 and TRBJ2-5; no clear D. CDR1 is SQVTM, CDR2 ANQGSEA, per germline. The CDR3 spans 12 residues. Trimming took 8 bases from V and 2 from J, leaving 12 bases between them. CDR3 region: CSTSRNQETQYF. CDR3 nucleotides: TGCAGCACATCCAGGAATCAAGAGACCCAGTACTTC.

This clonotype has just a few counts. This chain connects TRBV5-1 to TRBJ1-2; D gene unclear. The V end lost 0 bases, the J end lost 7 bases, and 13 bases lay between the germline ends. CDR1 SGHRS and CDR2 YFSETQ come from the germline V gene. The CDR3 has 14 residues. The CDR3 DNA sequence: TGCGCCAGCAGCTTGGAGGTCTCCCTCTCTGGCTACACCTTC. It codes for CASSLEVSLSGYTF.

This clonotype was found many times. This chain uses TRBV7-9 with TRBJ1-1, with 11 bases lining up with TRBD1. CDR1 SEHNR and CDR2 FQNEAQ come from the germline V gene (reference sequence). The trim removed 5 bases at V and 7 bases at J, leaving 6 bases unmatched. The CDR3 is 14 residues long. The CDR3 coding sequence is TGTGCCAGCAGCCGGACAGGGGGCGAAGGTGAAGCTTTCTTT. Its protein product is CASSRTGGEGEAFF.

V gene TRBV29-1 combines with J gene TRBJ2-1, with a possible D match to TRBD2 (5 bases). V lost 7 bases to trimming and J lost 2 bases, with 12 bases between them. This CDR3 has 13 residues. Germline V gives CDR1 SQVTM, CDR2 ANQGSEA. The CDR3 region has the DNA TGCAGCGCCCTGAGCGGCGCCTACAATGAGCAGTTCTTC. Its translation: CSALSGAYNEQFF.

V and J are TRBV5-1 and TRBJ1-2; 7 bases agree with TRBD1. V gave up 4 bases and J gave up 2 bases; unmatched junction bases: 11. There are 16 residues in the CDR3. CDR1 and CDR2 (germline): SGHRS, YFSETQ. In DNA form, the CDR3 reads TGCGCCAGCAGCACGCGAGGACAGGCAACGAACTATGGCTACACCTTC. It encodes CASSTRGQATNYGYTF. Full variable domain (missing parts from reference TRBV5-1 and TRBJ1-2): KAGVTQTPRYLIKTRGQQVTLSCSPISGHRSVSWYQQTPGQGLQFLFEYFSETQRNKGNFPGRFSGRQFSNSRSEMNVSTLELGDSALYLCASSTRGQATNYGYTFGSGTRLTVV.

The chain recombines TRBV5-1 with TRBJ1-2; a weak D match, TRBD1 (5 bases). The V and J ends lost 0 bases and 8 bases respectively, with 14 bases between them. CDR3 length: 14 amino acids. The V gene's germline CDR1 is SGHRS and CDR2 YFSETQ. CDR3 bases: TGCGCCAGCAGCTTGGAGACGGGACTTCGAGGCTACACCTTC. Translated: CASSLETGLRGYTF.

V gene TRBV3-1 combines with J gene TRBJ1-2; no clear D gene. CDR3 length: 13 amino acids. Germline CDR1 is LGHDT and CDR2 is YNNKEL (reference sequence). V was pared by 1 base and J by 8 bases, with 11 bases between. The CDR3 sequence is CASSQGRLTGYTF. The CDR3 nucleotides read TGTGCCAGCAGCCAAGGCCGACTCACGGGCTACACCTTC.

V is TRBV7-9 and J is TRBJ2-2; D not resolved. CDR1 is SEHNR, CDR2 FQNEAQ, per germline (reference sequence). Between the trimmed V and J ends, which lost 2 bases and 6 bases, there was a span of 10 bases. This CDR3 contains 14 residues. CDR3 sequence reads: CASSLMAESGELFF. The CDR3 coding sequence is TGTGCCAGCAGCTTAATGGCAGAATCCGGGGAGCTGTTTTTT.

This clonotype was seen many times. V is TRBV12-3 or TRBV12-4 and J is TRBJ1-2; possible D gene TRBD1, 5 bases. V lost 3 bases to trimming and J lost 3 bases, with 8 bases between them. The CDR3 runs to 13 residues. The CDR3 bases are TGTGCCAGCAGTTTGAGCAGGGACTATGGCTACACCTTC. Translation gives CASSLSRDYGYTF.

This clonotype was seen only a few times. This chain uses TRBV12-3 or TRBV12-4 with TRBJ2-3; D is ambiguous. This CDR3 is 15 amino acids long. V lost 5 bases and J 4 bases, leaving 16 bases between the germline ends. The CDR3 DNA follows: TGTGCCAGCAGTCTGGACGGACGGATTTCAGATACGCAGTATTTT. Protein sequence: CASSLDGRISDTQYF.

The rearrangement uses TRBV28 and TRBJ2-2; 7 nucleotides align to TRBD1. The V and J ends lost 5 bases and 0 bases, in that order; junction bases with no gene match: 6. Germline loops: CDR1 MDHEN, CDR2 SYDVKM. The CDR3 runs to 16 residues. CDR3 loop: CASSPPRGTNTGELFF. The CDR3 nucleotides read TGTGCCAGCAGTCCTCCCAGGGGGACGAACACCGGGGAGCTGTTTTTT.

V is TRBV5-4 and J is TRBJ2-3; D is undetermined. V gave up 0 bases and J gave up 0 bases, with 17 bases separating them. Germline V lookup: CDR1 SGHNT, CDR2 YYREEE (reference sequence). The CDR3 is 18 residues long. The CDR3 protein is CASSLGGVRASSTDTQYF. For the CDR3, the DNA is TGTGCCAGCAGCTTGGGAGGCGTAAGGGCGTCGAGCACAGATACGCAGTATTTT. Full variable domain (rest looked up from reference TRBV5-4 and TRBJ2-3): ETGVTQSPTHLIKTRGQQVTLRCSSQSGHNTVSWYQQALGQGPQFIFQYYREEENGRGNFPPRFSGLQFPNYSSELNVNALELDDSALYLCASSLGGVRASSTDTQYFGPGTRLTVL.

This clonotype was counted many times. The chain couples TRBV11-2 to TRBJ1-5; tentative D call: TRBD1 (6 bases). V was shortened by 1 base and J by 7 bases, with 23 bases between the two germline ends. Germline V gives CDR1 SGHAT, CDR2 FQNNGV. The CDR3 is 18 amino acids. The CDR3 nucleotides are TGTGCCAGCAGCTTAGTGTGGGGGCGAAGTGGTCTAAGCCAGCCCCAGCATTTT. It yields the protein CASSLVWGRSGLSQPQHF.

This clonotype was detected ten times or more. The chain joins TRBV6-5 to TRBJ2-2; D may correspond to TRBD1 or TRBD2 (5 bases each). V lost 6 bases and J 12 bases, leaving 14 bases between the germline ends. The CDR3 is 12 amino acids. Germline CDR1 reads MNHEY; CDR2 reads SVGAGI. CDR3 loop: CASRAGTSKLFF. The CDR3 nucleotides are TGTGCCAGCAGAGCCGGGACCTCAAAGCTGTTTTTT.

The rearrangement uses TRBV20-1 and TRBJ2-3, with D maybe TRBD2 (7 bases). Germline CDR1 reads DFQATT; CDR2 reads SNEGSKA (reference sequence). This CDR3 spans 15 amino acids. Trimming left V 4 bases short and J 3 bases short, with 17 bases between. The CDR3 is CSANGGRGITDTQYF. CDR3 DNA sequence: TGCAGTGCTAACGGGGGGCGGGGGATAACAGATACGCAGTATTTT.

This clonotype was seen only once. The V call is TRBV6-5, the J call TRBJ2-1; 7 bases match TRBD1. The germline V gene has CDR1 MNHEY and CDR2 SVGAGI. The V gene end was trimmed by 5 bases and the J gene end by 2 bases; junction bases not matched to a gene: 3. There are 14 residues in the CDR3. The CDR3 nucleotides read TGTGCCAGCAGTAACGACAGGGCCTACAATGAGCAGTTCTTC. Protein product: CASSNDRAYNEQFF.

The chain combines TRBV10-3 with TRBJ2-2; TRBD1 matches at 7 bases. The CDR3 is made up of 16 amino acids. The ends lost 10 bases at V and 1 base at J; junction bases unmatched: 12. Germline-derived CDR1 and CDR2 are ENHRY and SYGVKD. As DNA, the CDR3 is TGTGCCAACCCTACTCACAGGACAGGGAACACCGGGGAGCTGTTTTTT. The encoded protein is CANPTHRTGNTGELFF.

This clonotype has more than one count but fewer than ten. The V gene is TRBV20-1, the J gene TRBJ2-5, with D maybe TRBD2 (6 bases). CDR3 length: 13 residues. V lost 3 bases and J 2 bases, leaving 10 bases between the germline ends. CDR1 and CDR2 (germline): DFQATT, SNEGSKA (reference sequence). The CDR3 nucleotides are TGCAGTGCTAGGTTTAGCGGACAAGAGACCCAGTACTTC. This sequence encodes CSARFSGQETQYF.

In its sample, this clonotype was seen a few times. J is TRBJ1-2 and V is TRBV11-2; 9 nucleotides align to TRBD1. The CDR3 runs to 13 residues. In germline, CDR1 is SGHAT, CDR2 FQNNGV. The junction had 1 base not matched to a gene; V was cut back by 3 bases and J by 5 bases. The CDR3 region is CASSFGTGYGYTF. The DNA for the CDR3 is TGTGCCAGCAGCTTCGGGACAGGGTATGGCTACACCTTC. Full variable domain (outside the CDR3, taken from reference TRBV11-2 and TRBJ1-2): EAGVAQSPRYKIIEKRQSVAFWCNPISGHATLYWYQQILGQGPKLLIQFQNNGVVDDSQLPKDRFSAERLKGVDSTLKIQPAKLEDSAVYLCASSFGTGYGYTFGSGTRLTVV.